This T cell receptor beta chain was sequenced in a study of CD8+ T cells in alopecia areata. A remark on this clone: The same CDR3 is also encoded by other DNA sequences in this sample.

Once RNA had been extracted, it was reverse transcribed into cDNA to act as the sequencing template. Using immunoSEQ multiplex PCR, the repertoire was profiled, and TCRdb retains in-frame clones only, with some absent. Of 150,000 or so clones listed, 55% to 75% are singletons. Treatment denoted: oral pan-JAK inhibitor, 5-10 mg twice daily. The CDR3 consists of 11 residues. CDR1 and CDR2 from the germline V gene are DFQATT and SNEGSKA (reference sequence). V lost 3 bases and J 4 bases, leaving 5 bases between the germline ends. This TCR was sampled from a human donor with alopecia areata. Sequenced material: CD4+ T cells sorted from blood, taken at week 4, from a patient treated with tofacitinib. The chain carries TRBV20-1 and TRBJ2-3; a weak D match, TRBD1 (5 bases). CDR3 DNA sequence: TGCAGTGCTAGCAGGGCAGATACGCAGTATTTT. Encoded protein: CSASRADTQYF.